These T cell receptor beta chains were read from a single sample in a study of cytomegalovirus exposure and HLA in healthy donors. The protocol was immunoSEQ multiplex PCR, while the TCRdb copy is restricted to in-frame clones and leaves out a portion. The table includes approximately 160,000 clones, about 71% detected once. Input material: PBMCs. The receptors stem from a woman in her 40s in good health and CMV-seropositive. Both conserved end residues are part of each CDR3. Each record gives: clone size, J gene, D gene, V gene, CDR3 DNA, CDR3 protein. D genes are given only for firm matches. Size is stated for part of the rows, as once, few or many counts, or as a class when the clone is expanded.

clone_size: few; j_call: TRBJ2-3; d_call: TRBD1; v_call: TRBV27; cdr3_nt: TGTGCCAGCAGACAGGGGGGCACAGATACGCAGTATTTT; cdr3_aa: CASRQGGTDTQYF
clone_size: NA; j_call: TRBJ2-2; d_call: TRBD2; v_call: TRBV28; cdr3_nt: TGTGCCAGCAGTGGAGGGACTAGCGGGAGCTTCAGGGAGCTGTTTTTT; cdr3_aa: CASSGGTSGSFRELFF
clone_size: NA; j_call: TRBJ2-1; d_call: NA; v_call: TRBV5-4; cdr3_nt: TGTGCCAGCAGCTTGGGGAGAGGCGGCGATGAGCAGTTCTTC; cdr3_aa: CASSLGRGGDEQFF
clone_size: once; j_call: TRBJ1-3; d_call: TRBD1; v_call: TRBV19; cdr3_nt: TGTGCCAGTAGCCTCTTGGACAGGGGCTCGGGAAACACCATATATTTT; cdr3_aa: CASSLLDRGSGNTIYF
clone_size: NA; j_call: TRBJ2-3; d_call: NA; v_call: TRBV11-2; cdr3_nt: TGTGCCAGCAAGGGGGCGGGACTTGGGCAGTATTTT; cdr3_aa: CASKGAGLGQYF
clone_size: few; j_call: TRBJ2-7; d_call: NA; v_call: TRBV7-9; cdr3_nt: TGTTCCAGCAGCGGACAGTACGAGCAGTACTTC; cdr3_aa: CSSSGQYEQYF
clone_size: NA; j_call: TRBJ1-4; d_call: NA; v_call: TRBV5-1; cdr3_nt: TGCGCCAGCAGCTTTGGAGGGCGGGAAAAACTGTTTTTT; cdr3_aa: CASSFGGREKLFF
clone_size: NA; j_call: TRBJ2-7; d_call: TRBD2; v_call: TRBV18; cdr3_nt: TGTGCCAGCTCACCGGCGCGGGAGGGTTACGAGCAGTACTTC; cdr3_aa: CASSPAREGYEQYF
clone_size: few; j_call: TRBJ2-2; d_call: TRBD1; v_call: TRBV6-1; cdr3_nt: TGTGCCAGCATGCGGACAGGGGGCACCGGGGAGCTGTTTTTT; cdr3_aa: CASMRTGGTGELFF
clone_size: NA; j_call: TRBJ2-3; d_call: NA; v_call: TRBV9; cdr3_nt: TGTGCCAGCAGCGTAGGTGGGGGACTGAGCACAGATACGCAGTATTTT; cdr3_aa: CASSVGGGLSTDTQYF
clone_size: NA; j_call: TRBJ2-1; d_call: NA; v_call: TRBV6-5; cdr3_nt: TGTGCCAGCAGAGGGGGGGTAAGGTACAATGAGCAGTTCTTC; cdr3_aa: CASRGGVRYNEQFF
clone_size: NA; j_call: TRBJ2-7; d_call: TRBD1; v_call: TRBV5-1; cdr3_nt: TGCGCCAGCAGCTTGCGACAGGGGGACTACGAGCAGTACTTC; cdr3_aa: CASSLRQGDYEQYF
clone_size: NA; j_call: TRBJ2-2; d_call: TRBD1; v_call: TRBV6-5; cdr3_nt: TGTGCCAGCAGTTTTAACAGGGGGAGCACCGGGGAGCTGTTTTTT; cdr3_aa: CASSFNRGSTGELFF
clone_size: few; j_call: TRBJ1-1; d_call: TRBD1; v_call: TRBV5-1; cdr3_nt: TGCGCCAGCAGCTTGCAGGGACAGATGAACACTGAAGCTTTCTTT; cdr3_aa: CASSLQGQMNTEAFF
clone_size: NA; j_call: TRBJ1-5; d_call: NA; v_call: TRBV4-2; cdr3_nt: TGTGCCAGCAGCCACGTACCCACAGGATTAAGCAATCAGCCCCAGAATTTT; cdr3_aa: CASSHVPTGLSNQPQNF
clone_size: few; j_call: TRBJ1-4; d_call: TRBD1; v_call: TRBV6-1; cdr3_nt: TGTGCCAGCGGACAGGGGACTAATGAAAAACTGTTTTTT; cdr3_aa: CASGQGTNEKLFF
clone_size: few; j_call: TRBJ1-3; d_call: NA; v_call: TRBV7-9; cdr3_nt: TGTGCCAGCAGCCTTACAGGGACTGGAAACACCATATATTTT; cdr3_aa: CASSLTGTGNTIYF
clone_size: NA; j_call: TRBJ2-7; d_call: NA; v_call: TRBV21-1; cdr3_nt: TGTGCCAGCAGCAGGGCCCTCTCCTACGAGCAGTACTTC; cdr3_aa: CASSRALSYEQYF
clone_size: NA; j_call: TRBJ1-1; d_call: TRBD1; v_call: TRBV19; cdr3_nt: TGTGCCAGTAGTAGGACAGGGTATGGAGCTTTCTTT; cdr3_aa: CASSRTGYGAFF
clone_size: NA; j_call: TRBJ1-5; d_call: NA; v_call: TRBV1; cdr3_nt: TGCACCAGCAGCCCCCCGAGCTGGGAGGGTAGCAATCAGCCCCAGCATTTT; cdr3_aa: CTSSPPSWEGSNQPQHF
clone_size: few; j_call: TRBJ1-3; d_call: TRBD1; v_call: TRBV5-1; cdr3_nt: TGCGCCAGCAGCTTGGCCACAGGGGTTGGAAACACCATATATTTT; cdr3_aa: CASSLATGVGNTIYF
clone_size: NA; j_call: TRBJ1-2; d_call: TRBD1; v_call: TRBV28; cdr3_nt: TGTGCCAGCAGTCCGATAGACAGGGCCGACTATGGCTACACCTTC; cdr3_aa: CASSPIDRADYGYTF
clone_size: NA; j_call: TRBJ2-7; d_call: NA; v_call: TRBV6-5; cdr3_nt: TGTGCCAGCAGCCTCGGTGGTACCTCCTACGAGCAGTACTTC; cdr3_aa: CASSLGGTSYEQYF
clone_size: NA; j_call: TRBJ1-5; d_call: TRBD1; v_call: TRBV6-1; cdr3_nt: TGTGCCAGCAGGAGGGAACAGGGGGACCTCGGGGCCCAGCATTTT; cdr3_aa: CASRREQGDLGAQHF
clone_size: NA; j_call: TRBJ1-6; d_call: NA; v_call: TRBV19; cdr3_nt: TGTGCCAGTAGTTCACGGACGGGGAATTCACCCCTCCACTTT; cdr3_aa: CASSSRTGNSPLHF
clone_size: NA; j_call: TRBJ2-7; d_call: NA; v_call: TRBV7-9; cdr3_nt: TGTACCAGCAGGCCCACAGGGTTCTACGAGCAGTACTTC; cdr3_aa: CTSRPTGFYEQYF
clone_size: NA; j_call: TRBJ1-5; d_call: TRBD1; v_call: TRBV11-1; cdr3_nt: TGTGCCAGCAGCCCTACAGGGGGACGCGATCAGCCCCAGCATTTT; cdr3_aa: CASSPTGGRDQPQHF
clone_size: once; j_call: TRBJ1-5; d_call: NA; v_call: TRBV2; cdr3_nt: TGTGCCAGCAGTGAAACAGGGCTGAGTCAGCCCCAGCATTTT; cdr3_aa: CASSETGLSQPQHF
clone_size: NA; j_call: TRBJ2-5; d_call: TRBD2; v_call: TRBV9; cdr3_nt: TGTGCCAGCAGCGTAGCGGCGGGGGGCTCTCGAAACCAAGAGACCCAGTACTTC; cdr3_aa: CASSVAAGGSRNQETQYF
clone_size: NA; j_call: TRBJ2-5; d_call: TRBD2; v_call: TRBV9; cdr3_nt: TGTGCCAGCAGCGTAGAACTAGCGGGAGAAAAGACCCAGTACTTC; cdr3_aa: CASSVELAGEKTQYF
clone_size: NA; j_call: TRBJ2-3; d_call: NA; v_call: TRBV28; cdr3_nt: TGTGCCAGCAAACATCCCTCGAGAGCGGGCACAGATACGCAGTATTTT; cdr3_aa: CASKHPSRAGTDTQYF
clone_size: NA; j_call: TRBJ2-3; d_call: TRBD1; v_call: TRBV2; cdr3_nt: TGTGCCAGCAGTCAGGACAGGGAACCAGATACGCAGTATTTT; cdr3_aa: CASSQDREPDTQYF
clone_size: NA; j_call: TRBJ2-6; d_call: NA; v_call: TRBV19; cdr3_nt: TGTGCCACCCCATCAGTTTCTGGGGCCAACGTCCTGACTTTC; cdr3_aa: CATPSVSGANVLTF
clone_size: once; j_call: TRBJ1-1; d_call: NA; v_call: TRBV7-3; cdr3_nt: TGTGCCAGCAGCTCTACTGAAACAGGTAGCACTGAAGCTTTCTTT; cdr3_aa: CASSSTETGSTEAFF
clone_size: few; j_call: TRBJ2-1; d_call: NA; v_call: TRBV4-1; cdr3_nt: TGCGCCAGCAGCCAAGAGGTGGGCACGAGCTCCTACAATGAGCAGTTCTTC; cdr3_aa: CASSQEVGTSSYNEQFF
clone_size: NA; j_call: TRBJ2-1; d_call: NA; v_call: TRBV7-2; cdr3_nt: TGTGCCAGCAGCTTAGCGAGCGGGCCGAGCTCCTACAATGAGCAGTTCTTC; cdr3_aa: CASSLASGPSSYNEQFF
clone_size: NA; j_call: TRBJ1-3; d_call: NA; v_call: TRBV7-8; cdr3_nt: TGTGCCAGCAGCTTTATAGGGTCTCGGGGGGTAAGAGGAAACACCATATATTTT; cdr3_aa: CASSFIGSRGVRGNTIYF
clone_size: NA; j_call: TRBJ1-1; d_call: TRBD1; v_call: TRBV5-5; cdr3_nt: TGTGCCAGCAGCTTGGAAGGGGGCGGGACTGAAGCTTTCTTT; cdr3_aa: CASSLEGGGTEAFF
clone_size: NA; j_call: TRBJ1-5; d_call: NA; v_call: TRBV7-8; cdr3_nt: TGTGCCAGCAGCTTAGTAGATAGCAATCAGCCCCAGCATTTT; cdr3_aa: CASSLVDSNQPQHF
clone_size: NA; j_call: TRBJ2-2; d_call: TRBD1; v_call: TRBV28; cdr3_nt: TGTGCCAGCAATCGGGACAGGGCGTCGGGCGGGGAGCTGTTTTTT; cdr3_aa: CASNRDRASGGELFF
clone_size: NA; j_call: TRBJ1-2; d_call: NA; v_call: TRBV19; cdr3_nt: TGTGCCAGTAGACAGGGTTTTGGCTACACCTTC; cdr3_aa: CASRQGFGYTF
clone_size: once; j_call: TRBJ1-1; d_call: TRBD1; v_call: TRBV2; cdr3_nt: TGTGCCAGCAGGGAGGGACAGGGGGCGCTGACTGAAGCTTTCTTT; cdr3_aa: CASREGQGALTEAFF
clone_size: NA; j_call: TRBJ1-1; d_call: NA; v_call: TRBV7-7; cdr3_nt: TGTGCTAGCAGCTTACTTTCGGGGAGCACTGAAGCTTTCTTT; cdr3_aa: CASSLLSGSTEAFF
clone_size: NA; j_call: TRBJ1-1; d_call: NA; v_call: TRBV19; cdr3_nt: TGTGCCAGTAGTATCGCAACAATAGGGAGCACTGAAGCTTTCTTT; cdr3_aa: CASSIATIGSTEAFF
clone_size: NA; j_call: TRBJ1-1; d_call: TRBD1; v_call: TRBV7-8; cdr3_nt: TGTGCCAGCAGCTCTAGGGGACAGTTTATTGAAGCTTTCTTT; cdr3_aa: CASSSRGQFIEAFF
clone_size: few; j_call: TRBJ2-1; d_call: TRBD2; v_call: TRBV7-3; cdr3_nt: TGTGCCAGCAGCTTCCGAGGGGCGGGAGGGTACAATGAGCAGTTCTTC; cdr3_aa: CASSFRGAGGYNEQFF
clone_size: few; j_call: TRBJ2-2; d_call: NA; v_call: TRBV4-3; cdr3_nt: TGCGCCAGCAGCCAAGACCCTCCGGTAGGGGGGGGCACCGGGGAGCTGTTTTTT; cdr3_aa: CASSQDPPVGGGTGELFF